The rows below give T cell receptor beta chains drawn from one sample of a study of OX40 agonist ivuxolimab in advanced cancers. Repertoires were generated with immunoSEQ multiplex PCR, while TCRdb's copy carries only in-frame clones and drops some. The sample contains about 66,000 clones, around 80% of which appear only once. The sequenced sample was CD4+ or CD8+ T cells sorted from blood, obtained in a trial of the OX40 agonist ivuxolimab. The receptors shown here come from an adult with an advanced solid tumor such as melanoma, head and neck, liver or kidney cancer. The CDR3 runs from the conserved cysteine through the conserved F or W. Fields, in order: J gene, V gene, D gene, clone size, CDR3 protein, CDR3 DNA. D genes are given only for firm matches. Not all rows give a size; the values are once, few, many and, for expanded clones, a class.

j_call: TRBJ1-1
v_call: TRBV9
d_call: -
clone_size: -
cdr3_aa: CASSVDPFLETEAFF
cdr3_nt: TGTGCCAGCAGCGTAGATCCGTTCCTGGAGACTGAAGCTTTCTTT

j_call: TRBJ1-6
v_call: TRBV9
d_call: -
clone_size: -
cdr3_aa: CASSGQVSNDSPLHF
cdr3_nt: TGTGCCAGCAGCGGACAGGTGTCAAATGATTCACCCCTCCACTTT

j_call: TRBJ1-2
v_call: TRBV10-1
d_call: -
clone_size: medium-sized
cdr3_aa: CASSRTGLPGYTF
cdr3_nt: TGCGCCAGCAGTAGAACAGGGTTGCCTGGCTACACCTTC

j_call: TRBJ2-5
v_call: TRBV4-1
d_call: TRBD1
clone_size: -
cdr3_aa: CASSLAGTGGFETQYF
cdr3_nt: TGCGCCAGCAGCCTCGCCGGGACAGGGGGCTTCGAGACCCAGTACTTC

j_call: TRBJ2-5
v_call: TRBV15
d_call: TRBD2
clone_size: few
cdr3_aa: CATSKGRGDNQETQYF
cdr3_nt: TGTGCCACCAGCAAGGGGAGGGGAGACAACCAAGAGACCCAGTACTTC

j_call: TRBJ2-7
v_call: TRBV7-2
d_call: -
clone_size: -
cdr3_aa: CASSERHGIRYEQYF
cdr3_nt: TGTGCCAGCAGCGAAAGACATGGAATTCGCTACGAGCAGTACTTC

j_call: TRBJ2-3
v_call: TRBV12-5
d_call: TRBD1
clone_size: -
cdr3_aa: CASGSGQGRPDTQYF
cdr3_nt: TGTGCTAGTGGCTCCGGACAGGGGAGGCCAGATACGCAGTATTTT

j_call: TRBJ2-5
v_call: TRBV27
d_call: TRBD1
clone_size: -
cdr3_aa: CASSPLSGTGQETQYF
cdr3_nt: TGTGCCAGCAGTCCCCTTTCCGGGACAGGGCAAGAGACCCAGTACTTC

j_call: TRBJ2-4
v_call: TRBV29-1
d_call: -
clone_size: -
cdr3_aa: CSPYDPHRAKNIQYF
cdr3_nt: TGCAGCCCCTATGACCCCCACCGGGCCAAAAACATTCAGTACTTC

j_call: TRBJ2-1
v_call: TRBV9
d_call: -
clone_size: -
cdr3_aa: CASSPRGGINYNEQFF
cdr3_nt: TGTGCCAGCAGCCCCCGGGGCGGGATCAATTACAATGAGCAGTTCTTC

j_call: TRBJ1-2
v_call: TRBV28
d_call: TRBD1
clone_size: -
cdr3_aa: CASSLGTGGYGYTF
cdr3_nt: TGTGCCAGCAGTCTGGGGACAGGGGGATATGGCTACACCTTC

j_call: TRBJ1-5
v_call: TRBV6-1
d_call: TRBD1
clone_size: -
cdr3_aa: CASRTGGDNQPQHF
cdr3_nt: TGTGCCAGCCGGACAGGGGGTGACAATCAGCCCCAGCATTTT

j_call: TRBJ1-1
v_call: TRBV28
d_call: -
clone_size: -
cdr3_aa: CASHDPNTEAFF
cdr3_nt: TGTGCCAGTCACGACCCGAACACTGAAGCTTTCTTT

j_call: TRBJ2-3
v_call: TRBV10-3
d_call: -
clone_size: once
cdr3_aa: CATTFGGPTDTQYF
cdr3_nt: TGTGCCACGACTTTCGGGGGCCCCACAGATACGCAGTATTTT

j_call: TRBJ2-7
v_call: TRBV27
d_call: -
clone_size: -
cdr3_aa: CASSLSGGPPASYEQYF
cdr3_nt: TGTGCCAGCAGTTTATCGGGAGGACCCCCCGCTTCCTACGAGCAGTACTTC

j_call: TRBJ1-2
v_call: TRBV4-1
d_call: -
clone_size: few
cdr3_aa: CASSQETYGYTF
cdr3_nt: TGCGCCAGCAGCCAAGAGACTTATGGCTACACCTTC

j_call: TRBJ1-1
v_call: TRBV5-4
d_call: -
clone_size: -
cdr3_aa: CASSLQGNTEAFF
cdr3_nt: TGTGCCAGCAGCTTACAGGGAAACACTGAAGCTTTCTTT

j_call: TRBJ2-2
v_call: TRBV28
d_call: -
clone_size: once
cdr3_aa: CASREPAGGELFF
cdr3_nt: TGTGCCAGCAGGGAACCAGCGGGCGGGGAGCTGTTTTTT

j_call: TRBJ2-1
v_call: TRBV5-5
d_call: -
clone_size: -
cdr3_aa: CASSFQGLYNEQFF
cdr3_nt: TGTGCCAGCAGCTTTCAGGGGCTCTACAATGAGCAGTTCTTC

j_call: TRBJ2-1
v_call: TRBV29-1
d_call: -
clone_size: -
cdr3_aa: CSVVLQEDEQFF
cdr3_nt: TGCAGCGTTGTTTTACAGGAGGATGAGCAGTTCTTC

j_call: TRBJ1-2
v_call: TRBV10-3
d_call: -
clone_size: -
cdr3_aa: CAISVGQGYGYTF
cdr3_nt: TGTGCCATCAGTGTGGGGCAGGGATATGGCTACACCTTC

j_call: TRBJ2-1
v_call: TRBV19
d_call: TRBD2
clone_size: -
cdr3_aa: CASSDSGTSGRWGRNEQFF
cdr3_nt: TGTGCCAGTAGTGACTCCGGGACTAGCGGGCGATGGGGCCGTAATGAGCAGTTCTTC

j_call: TRBJ2-7
v_call: TRBV19
d_call: -
clone_size: -
cdr3_aa: CASSRQGGSYEQYF
cdr3_nt: TGTGCCAGTAGTAGGCAGGGGGGCTCCTACGAGCAGTACTTC

j_call: TRBJ2-2
v_call: TRBV6-4
d_call: -
clone_size: -
cdr3_aa: CASSVAHTGELFF
cdr3_nt: TGTGCCAGCAGTGTAGCTCACACCGGGGAGCTGTTTTTT

j_call: TRBJ1-1
v_call: TRBV5-1
d_call: TRBD1
clone_size: -
cdr3_aa: CASSLTGVGNTEAFF
cdr3_nt: TGCGCCAGCAGCTTAACAGGGGTTGGGAACACTGAAGCTTTCTTT

j_call: TRBJ1-2
v_call: TRBV5-1
d_call: TRBD1
clone_size: -
cdr3_aa: CASSPPQTGDGYTF
cdr3_nt: TGCGCCAGCAGCCCGCCCCAGACAGGGGATGGCTACACCTTC

j_call: TRBJ1-5
v_call: TRBV6-1
d_call: -
clone_size: -
cdr3_aa: CASNEIGPQHF
cdr3_nt: TGTGCCAGCAATGAAATCGGTCCCCAGCATTTT

j_call: TRBJ1-6
v_call: TRBV6-1
d_call: -
clone_size: -
cdr3_aa: CASSETSPGHSDHF
cdr3_nt: TGTGCCAGCAGTGAGACCTCTCCGGGACATTCGGACCACTTT

j_call: TRBJ1-4
v_call: TRBV19
d_call: TRBD1
clone_size: -
cdr3_aa: CASSTGQESYEKLFF
cdr3_nt: TGTGCCAGTAGTACAGGACAGGAAAGCTATGAAAAACTGTTTTTT